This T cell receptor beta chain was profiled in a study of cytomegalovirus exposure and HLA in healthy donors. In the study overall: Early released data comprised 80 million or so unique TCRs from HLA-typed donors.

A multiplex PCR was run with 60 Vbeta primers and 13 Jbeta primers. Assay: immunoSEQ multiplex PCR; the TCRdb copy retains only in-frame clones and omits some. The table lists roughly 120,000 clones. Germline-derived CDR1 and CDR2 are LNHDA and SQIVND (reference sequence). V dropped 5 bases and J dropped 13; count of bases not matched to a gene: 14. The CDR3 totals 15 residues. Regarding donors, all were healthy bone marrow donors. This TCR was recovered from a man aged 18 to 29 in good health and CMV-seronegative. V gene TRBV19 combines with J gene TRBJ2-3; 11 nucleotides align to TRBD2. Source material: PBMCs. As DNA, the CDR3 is TGTGCCAGTAGTTATCGGCTAGCGGGAGGTAATCGCGAGTATTTT. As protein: CASSYRLAGGNREYF.